This record looks at one T cell receptor beta chain sequence and its context. The entry originates in a study of blood T cell repertoires in COVID-19. Looked up from germline, CDR1 is SGHTS and CDR2 is YDEGEE. CDR3 length: 14 amino acids. Between the trimmed V and J ends, which lost 4 bases and 6 bases, there was a span of 11 bases. The assay was immunoSEQ multiplex PCR, and TCRdb's table has in-frame clones only and misses some. The sample records 250,000 or so clones, around 89% being singletons. This receptor was obtained from a man aged 50 to 60 who had been exposed to COVID-19. Sequencing input: PBMCs or T cells enriched from blood (not recorded which). The V gene is TRBV5-8, the J gene TRBJ1-6; TRBD1 might be the D (6 bases). CDR3 amino acids: CASSHDRFNSPLHF. The CDR3 nucleotides read TGTGCCAGCAGCCATGACAGGTTTAATTCACCCCTCCACTTT.